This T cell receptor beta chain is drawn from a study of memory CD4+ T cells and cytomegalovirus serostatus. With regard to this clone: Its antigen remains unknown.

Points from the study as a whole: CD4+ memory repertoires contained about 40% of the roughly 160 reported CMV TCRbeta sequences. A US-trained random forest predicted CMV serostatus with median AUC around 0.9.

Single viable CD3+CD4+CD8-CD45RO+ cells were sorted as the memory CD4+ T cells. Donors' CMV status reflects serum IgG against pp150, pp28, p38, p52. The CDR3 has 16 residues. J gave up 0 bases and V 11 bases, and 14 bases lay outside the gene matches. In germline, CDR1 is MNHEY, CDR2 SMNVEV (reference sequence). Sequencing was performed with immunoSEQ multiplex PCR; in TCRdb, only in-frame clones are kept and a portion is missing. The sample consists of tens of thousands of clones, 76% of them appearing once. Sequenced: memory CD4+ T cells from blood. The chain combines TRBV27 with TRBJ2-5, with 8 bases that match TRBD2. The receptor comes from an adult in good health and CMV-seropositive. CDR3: CADRSGTGGNQETQYF. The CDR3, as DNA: TGTGCCGACAGGTCCGGGACGGGAGGGAACCAAGAGACCCAGTACTTC.